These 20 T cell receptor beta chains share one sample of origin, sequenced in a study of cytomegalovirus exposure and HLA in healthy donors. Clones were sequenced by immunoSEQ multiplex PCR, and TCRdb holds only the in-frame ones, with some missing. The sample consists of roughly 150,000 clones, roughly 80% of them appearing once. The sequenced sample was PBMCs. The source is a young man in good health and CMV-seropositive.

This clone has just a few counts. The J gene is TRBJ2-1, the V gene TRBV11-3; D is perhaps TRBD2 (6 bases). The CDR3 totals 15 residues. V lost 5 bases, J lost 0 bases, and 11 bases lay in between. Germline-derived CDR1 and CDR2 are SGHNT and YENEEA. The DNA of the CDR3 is TGTGCCAGCAGCACGGACGGGAGCTCCTACAATGAGCAGTTCTTC. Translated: CASSTDGSSYNEQFF.

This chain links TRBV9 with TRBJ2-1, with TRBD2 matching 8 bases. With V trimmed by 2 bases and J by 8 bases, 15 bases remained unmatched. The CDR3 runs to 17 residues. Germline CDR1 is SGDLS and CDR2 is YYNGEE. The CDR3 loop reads CASSVKSGGLSDDEQFF. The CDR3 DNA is TGTGCCAGCAGCGTGAAATCGGGGGGGTTAAGTGATGATGAGCAGTTCTTC.

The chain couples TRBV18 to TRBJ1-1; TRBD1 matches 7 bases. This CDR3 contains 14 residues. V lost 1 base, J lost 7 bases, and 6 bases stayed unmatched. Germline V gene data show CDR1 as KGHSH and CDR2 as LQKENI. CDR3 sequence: CASSPQGAQDEAFF. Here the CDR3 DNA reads TGTGCCAGCTCACCACAGGGGGCCCAGGATGAAGCTTTCTTT.

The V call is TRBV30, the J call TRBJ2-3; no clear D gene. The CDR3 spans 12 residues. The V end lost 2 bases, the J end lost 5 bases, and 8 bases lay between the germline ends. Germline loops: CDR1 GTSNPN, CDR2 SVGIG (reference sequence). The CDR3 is CAWSHERDTQYF. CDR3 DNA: TGTGCCTGGAGTCATGAGAGAGATACGCAGTATTTT.

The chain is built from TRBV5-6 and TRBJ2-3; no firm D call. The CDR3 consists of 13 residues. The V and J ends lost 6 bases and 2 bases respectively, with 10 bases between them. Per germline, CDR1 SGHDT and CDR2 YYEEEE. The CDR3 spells CASTQVATDTQYF. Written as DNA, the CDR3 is TGTGCCAGCACCCAGGTGGCCACAGATACGCAGTATTTT.

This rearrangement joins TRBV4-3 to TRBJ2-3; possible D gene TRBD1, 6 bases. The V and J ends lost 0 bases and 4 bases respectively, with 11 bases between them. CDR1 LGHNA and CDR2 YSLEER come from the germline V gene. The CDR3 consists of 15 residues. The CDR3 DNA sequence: TGCGCCAGCAGCCAAGATCTGGACAGCGCAGATACGCAGTATTTT. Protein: CASSQDLDSADTQYF.

CDR3: CASSLGQGSDTQYF. DNA of the CDR3: TGTGCCAGCAGCTTAGGACAGGGAAGTGATACGCAGTATTTT. V usage is TRBV7-9 and J usage is TRBJ2-3, with 7 bases matching TRBD1. After removal of 1 base from V and 6 bases from J, the junction contained 4 bases not matched to a gene. Germline lookup yields CDR1 SEHNR and CDR2 FQNEAQ (reference sequence). This CDR3 region has 14 residues.

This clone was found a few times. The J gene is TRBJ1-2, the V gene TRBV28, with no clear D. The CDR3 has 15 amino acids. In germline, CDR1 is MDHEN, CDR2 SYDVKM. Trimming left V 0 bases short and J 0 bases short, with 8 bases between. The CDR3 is CASSLWADANYGYTF. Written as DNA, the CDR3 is TGTGCCAGCAGTTTATGGGCGGATGCTAACTATGGCTACACCTTC.

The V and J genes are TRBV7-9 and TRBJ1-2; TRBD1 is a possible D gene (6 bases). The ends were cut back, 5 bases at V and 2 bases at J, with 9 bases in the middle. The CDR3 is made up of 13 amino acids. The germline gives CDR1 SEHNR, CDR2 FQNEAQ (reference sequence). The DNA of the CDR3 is TGTGCCAGCAGCGCAGGACAGAACTATGGCTACACCTTC. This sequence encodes CASSAGQNYGYTF.

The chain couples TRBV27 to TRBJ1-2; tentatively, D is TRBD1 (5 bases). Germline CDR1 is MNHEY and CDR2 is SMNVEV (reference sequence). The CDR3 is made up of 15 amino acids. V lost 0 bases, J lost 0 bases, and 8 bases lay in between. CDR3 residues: CASSLSQGANYGYTF. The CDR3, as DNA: TGTGCCAGCAGTTTATCTCAGGGTGCTAACTATGGCTACACCTTC.

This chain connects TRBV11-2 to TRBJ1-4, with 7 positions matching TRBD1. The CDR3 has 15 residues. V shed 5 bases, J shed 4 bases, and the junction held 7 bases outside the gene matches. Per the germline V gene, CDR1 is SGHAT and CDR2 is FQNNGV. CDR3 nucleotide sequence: TGTGCCAGCAGCGTCTACAGGGGATTTAATGAAAAACTGTTTTTT. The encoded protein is CASSVYRGFNEKLFF.

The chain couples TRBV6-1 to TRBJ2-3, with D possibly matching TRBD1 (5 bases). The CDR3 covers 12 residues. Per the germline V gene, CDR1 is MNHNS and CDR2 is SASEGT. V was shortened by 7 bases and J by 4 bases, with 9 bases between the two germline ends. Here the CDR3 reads CASIDSSDTQYF. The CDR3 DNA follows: TGTGCCAGCATCGACAGTTCAGATACGCAGTATTTT.

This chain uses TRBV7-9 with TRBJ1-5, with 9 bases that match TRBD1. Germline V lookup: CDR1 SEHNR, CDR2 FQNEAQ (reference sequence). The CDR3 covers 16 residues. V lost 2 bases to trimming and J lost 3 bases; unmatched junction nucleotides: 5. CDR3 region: CASSLSDRGDNQPQHF. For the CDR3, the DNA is TGTGCCAGCAGCTTATCGGACAGGGGAGACAATCAGCCCCAGCATTTT.

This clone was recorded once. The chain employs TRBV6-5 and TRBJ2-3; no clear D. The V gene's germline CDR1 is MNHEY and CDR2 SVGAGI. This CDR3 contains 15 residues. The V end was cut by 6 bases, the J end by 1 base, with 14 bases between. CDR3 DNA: TGTGCCAGCAGAATGACAAACCCGGGCACAGATACGCAGTATTTT. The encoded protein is CASRMTNPGTDTQYF.

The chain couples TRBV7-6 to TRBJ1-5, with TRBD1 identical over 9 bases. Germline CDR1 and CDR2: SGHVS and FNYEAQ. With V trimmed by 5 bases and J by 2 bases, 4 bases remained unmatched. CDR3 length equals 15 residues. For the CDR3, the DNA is TGTGCCAGCAGCCGGGACAGGGCGGGCAATCAGCCCCAGCATTTT. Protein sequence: CASSRDRAGNQPQHF.

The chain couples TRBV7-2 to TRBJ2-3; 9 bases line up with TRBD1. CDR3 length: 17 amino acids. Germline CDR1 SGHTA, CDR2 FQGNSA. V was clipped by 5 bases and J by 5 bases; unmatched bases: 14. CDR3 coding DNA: TGTGCCAGCAGCCCCAAAGCCGGGACAGGGTGGAGAGATACGCAGTATTTT. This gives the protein CASSPKAGTGWRDTQYF.

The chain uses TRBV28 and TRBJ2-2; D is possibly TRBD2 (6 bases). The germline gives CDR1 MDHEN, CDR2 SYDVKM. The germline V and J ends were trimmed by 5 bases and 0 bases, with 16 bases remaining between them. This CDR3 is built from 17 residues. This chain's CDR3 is CASSAGSKNANTGELFF. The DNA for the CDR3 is TGTGCCAGCAGTGCCGGGAGTAAGAACGCGAACACCGGGGAGCTGTTTTTT.

In DNA, the CDR3 is TGTGCCAGCAACCAACTAGCGCCCCCCCAGTACTTC. Encoded protein: CASNQLAPPQYF. The chain uses TRBV7-2 and TRBJ2-5, with 7 bases that match TRBD2. Germline V CDR1 and CDR2: SGHTA, FQGNSA. V lost 7 bases to trimming and J lost 9 bases; unmatched junction nucleotides: 8. This CDR3 comprises 12 residues.

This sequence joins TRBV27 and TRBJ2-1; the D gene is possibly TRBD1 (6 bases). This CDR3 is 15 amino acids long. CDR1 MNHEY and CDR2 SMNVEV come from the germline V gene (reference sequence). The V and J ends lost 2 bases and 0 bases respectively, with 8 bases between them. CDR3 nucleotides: TGTGCCAGCAGTTTAAGGGGGAGCTCCTACAATGAGCAGTTCTTC. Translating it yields CASSLRGSSYNEQFF.

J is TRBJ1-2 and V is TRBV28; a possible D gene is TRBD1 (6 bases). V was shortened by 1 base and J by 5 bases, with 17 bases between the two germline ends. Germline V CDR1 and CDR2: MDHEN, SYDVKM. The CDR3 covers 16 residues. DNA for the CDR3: TGTGCCAGCAGTTTATCCCTGCAGGGGAGTCCGTATGGCTACACCTTC. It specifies CASSLSLQGSPYGYTF.